This TCR beta chain was sequenced during a study of naive and memory T cell subsets. There are a few counts of this clonotype. Its target is unknown. Two oligonucleotides, mixed equimolar, formed the beta constant-region primer covering TRBC1 and TRBC2. Ligated cDNA was amplified by four rounds of PCR with nested alpha and beta constant-region primers and SP2. An oligonucleotide with the SP2 primer and a 12-nucleotide UMI was ligated to the cDNA 3' end. TCRdb reprocessed the UMI-ligation and nested PCR reads via MiXCR and lists one record per CDR3 protein. The table lists 150,000 or so distinct CDR3 sequences, approximately 24% of them singletons. V lost 7 bases, J lost 4 bases, and 16 bases stayed unmatched. Germline V lookup: CDR1 MNHNY, CDR2 SVGAGI (reference sequence). CDR3 length: 16 residues. Study results and caveats: There was no ground truth to check naive and memory subset results. Possibly reflecting memory cells re-expressing CD45RA, a few larger clonotypes occurred in naive repertoires, especially CD8. From naive to CM, EM and EMRA, diversity decreased and Gini increased. Over 90% of naive TCR sequences appeared only once, unlike memory subsets.

The gene calls are TRBV6-6 and TRBJ2-7; 7 nucleotides match TRBD1. The sequencing sample was made of naive CD4+ T cells from blood. The receptor was derived from a human donor in good health. Here the CDR3 DNA reads TGTGCCAGCATGGACCTTACAGGGGCCCCCGGGTACGAGCAGTACTTC. Its protein is CASMDLTGAPGYEQYF.